The clone carrying this T cell receptor beta chain has more than one count but fewer than ten. A much larger clone differs from this one at a single base, so this may be a read error. This sample's RNA came from whole unsorted tissue. The normal lung tissue was taken more than 3 cm from the tumor edge. Between August and November 2014, newly diagnosed, chemotherapy-naive lung cancer patients underwent thoracic surgery in China. This specimen belongs to a study of tumor and adjacent non-tumor tissue in lung cancer. Study in general: The patients, 9 to 11 men and 5 women, were roughly 31 to 80 with stage I to III disease. On average, productive TCRbeta reads reached about 4.17 million per sample.

The CDR3 runs 13 residues. CDR1 is SGHRS, CDR2 YFSETQ, per germline. Three rounds of nested PCR, following a modified ARM-PCR protocol, produced the TCRbeta library. TCRdb processed the multiplex PCR reads anew with MiXCR; each CDR3 protein has one entry. The data show 90,000 to 120,000 distinct CDR3 sequences, about 62% seen once. The rearrangement links TRBV5-1 to TRBJ1-1; D gene uncertain. The clonotype comes from a man aged 25 to 40 with non-small cell lung cancer. The sequencing sample was made of distant non-tumor lung tissue. The CDR3 bases are TGCACCAGCAGCTTGACGGGTAGCGCTGAAGCTTTCTTT. Translation gives CTSSLTGSAEAFF.